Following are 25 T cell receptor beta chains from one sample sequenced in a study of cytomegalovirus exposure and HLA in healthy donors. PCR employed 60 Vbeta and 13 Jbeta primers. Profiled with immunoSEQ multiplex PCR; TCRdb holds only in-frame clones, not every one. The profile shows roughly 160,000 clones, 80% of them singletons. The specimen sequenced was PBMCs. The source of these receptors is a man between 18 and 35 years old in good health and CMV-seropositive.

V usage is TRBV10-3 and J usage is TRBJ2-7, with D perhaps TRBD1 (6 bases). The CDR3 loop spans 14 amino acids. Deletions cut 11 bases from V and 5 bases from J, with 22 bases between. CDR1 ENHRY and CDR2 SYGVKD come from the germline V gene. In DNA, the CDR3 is TGTGCCTCCTCTCTGGGGCAGGGGTTCGACGAGCAGTACTTC. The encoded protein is CASSLGQGFDEQYF.

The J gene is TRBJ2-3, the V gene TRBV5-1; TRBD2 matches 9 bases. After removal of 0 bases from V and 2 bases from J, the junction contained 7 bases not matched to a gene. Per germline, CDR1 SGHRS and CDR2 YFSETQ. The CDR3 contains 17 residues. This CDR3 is CASSLGTGGRVTDTQYF. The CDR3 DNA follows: TGCGCCAGCAGCTTGGGAACCGGCGGGAGGGTCACAGATACGCAGTATTTT.

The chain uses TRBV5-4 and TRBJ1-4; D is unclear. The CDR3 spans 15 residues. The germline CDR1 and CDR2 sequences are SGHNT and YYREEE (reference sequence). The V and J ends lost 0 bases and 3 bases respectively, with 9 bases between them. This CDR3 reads CASSLGWSANEKLFF. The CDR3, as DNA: TGTGCCAGCAGCTTGGGTTGGTCGGCTAATGAAAAACTGTTTTTT. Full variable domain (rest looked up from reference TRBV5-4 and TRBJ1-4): ETGVTQSPTHLIKTRGQQVTLRCSSQSGHNTVSWYQQALGQGPQFIFQYYREEENGRGNFPPRFSGLQFPNYSSELNVNALELDDSALYLCASSLGWSANEKLFFGSGTQLSVL.

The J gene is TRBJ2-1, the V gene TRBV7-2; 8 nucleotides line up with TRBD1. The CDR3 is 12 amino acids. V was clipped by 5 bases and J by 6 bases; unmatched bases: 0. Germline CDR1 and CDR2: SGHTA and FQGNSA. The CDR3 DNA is TGTGCCAGCAGCACAGGGGGCAATGAGCAGTTCTTC. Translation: CASSTGGNEQFF.

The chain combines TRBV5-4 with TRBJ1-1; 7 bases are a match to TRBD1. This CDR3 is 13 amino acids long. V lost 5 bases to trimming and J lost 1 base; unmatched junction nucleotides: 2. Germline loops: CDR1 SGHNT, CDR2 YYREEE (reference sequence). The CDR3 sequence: CASRSGGNTEAFF. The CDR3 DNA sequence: TGTGCCAGCAGATCAGGGGGGAACACTGAAGCTTTCTTT. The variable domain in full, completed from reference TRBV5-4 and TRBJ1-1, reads ETGVTQSPTHLIKTRGQQVTLRCSSQSGHNTVSWYQQALGQGPQFIFQYYREEENGRGNFPPRFSGLQFPNYSSELNVNALELDDSALYLCASRSGGNTEAFFGQGTRLTVV.

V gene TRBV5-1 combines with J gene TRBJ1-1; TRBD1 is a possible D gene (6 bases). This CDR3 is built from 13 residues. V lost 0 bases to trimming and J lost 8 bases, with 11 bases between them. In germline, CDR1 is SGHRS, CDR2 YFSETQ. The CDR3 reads CASSLAGDIEAFF. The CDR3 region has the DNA TGCGCCAGCAGCTTGGCCGGGGACATCGAAGCTTTCTTT.

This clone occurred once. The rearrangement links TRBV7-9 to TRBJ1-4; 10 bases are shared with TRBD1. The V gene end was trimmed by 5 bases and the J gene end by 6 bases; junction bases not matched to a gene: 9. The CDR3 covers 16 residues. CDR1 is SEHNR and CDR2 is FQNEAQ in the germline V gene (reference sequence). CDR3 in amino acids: CASSPDRGRSDEKLFF. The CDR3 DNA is TGTGCCAGCAGCCCGGACAGGGGGAGATCAGATGAAAAACTGTTTTTT.

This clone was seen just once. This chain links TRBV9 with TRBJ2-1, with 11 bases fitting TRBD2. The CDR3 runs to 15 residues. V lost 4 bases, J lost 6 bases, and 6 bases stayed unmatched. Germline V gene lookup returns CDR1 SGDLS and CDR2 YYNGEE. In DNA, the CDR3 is TGTGCCAGCAGCCCTGGACTAGCGGGTGTCAATGAGCAGTTCTTC. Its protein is CASSPGLAGVNEQFF.

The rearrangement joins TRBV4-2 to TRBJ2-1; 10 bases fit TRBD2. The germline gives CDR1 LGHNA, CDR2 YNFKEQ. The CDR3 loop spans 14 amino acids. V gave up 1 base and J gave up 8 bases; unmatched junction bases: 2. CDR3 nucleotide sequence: TGTGCCAGCAGCCAAGGAGGACTAGCGGATGAGCAGTTCTTC. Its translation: CASSQGGLADEQFF.

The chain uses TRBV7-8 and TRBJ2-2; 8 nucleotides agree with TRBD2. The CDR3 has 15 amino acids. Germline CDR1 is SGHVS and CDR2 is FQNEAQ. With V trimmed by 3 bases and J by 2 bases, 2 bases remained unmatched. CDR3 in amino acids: CASSFAGGNTGELFF. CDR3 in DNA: TGTGCCAGCAGCTTCGCGGGGGGCAACACCGGGGAGCTGTTTTTT.

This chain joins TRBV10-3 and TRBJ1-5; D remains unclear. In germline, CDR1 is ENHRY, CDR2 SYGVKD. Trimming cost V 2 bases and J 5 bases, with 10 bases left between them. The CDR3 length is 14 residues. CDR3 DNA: TGTGCCATCAGTGAGCTCGGGGAACATCAGCCCCAGCATTTT. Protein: CAISELGEHQPQHF.

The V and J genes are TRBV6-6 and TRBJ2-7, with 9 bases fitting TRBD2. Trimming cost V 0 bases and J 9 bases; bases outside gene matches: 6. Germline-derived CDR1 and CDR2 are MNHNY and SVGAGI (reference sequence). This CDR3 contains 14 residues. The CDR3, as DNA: TGTGCCAGCAGTTACTCGATAGGACTAGCGACGCAGTACTTC. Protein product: CASSYSIGLATQYF.

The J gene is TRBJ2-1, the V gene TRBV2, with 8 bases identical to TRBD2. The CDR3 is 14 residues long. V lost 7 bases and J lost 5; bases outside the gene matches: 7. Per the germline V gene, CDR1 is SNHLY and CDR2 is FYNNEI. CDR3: CASTVAGLNNEQFF. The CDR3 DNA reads TGTGCCAGCACCGTAGCGGGATTAAACAATGAGCAGTTCTTC.

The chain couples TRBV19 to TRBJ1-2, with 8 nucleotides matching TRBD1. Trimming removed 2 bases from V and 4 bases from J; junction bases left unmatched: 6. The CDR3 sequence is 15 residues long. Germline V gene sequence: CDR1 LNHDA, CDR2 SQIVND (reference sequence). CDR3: CASSIMGQALYGYTF. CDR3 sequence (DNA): TGTGCCAGTAGTATAATGGGACAGGCCCTCTATGGCTACACCTTC.

The CDR3: CASSELRVLSETQYF. The CDR3, as DNA: TGTGCCAGCAGTGAGCTCAGGGTACTGTCGGAGACCCAGTACTTC. The V call is TRBV2, the J call TRBJ2-5, with a tentative D call TRBD1 (5 bases). The CDR3 totals 15 residues. V was clipped by 3 bases and J by 5 bases, with 16 bases between them. From germline, CDR1 is SNHLY and CDR2 FYNNEI.

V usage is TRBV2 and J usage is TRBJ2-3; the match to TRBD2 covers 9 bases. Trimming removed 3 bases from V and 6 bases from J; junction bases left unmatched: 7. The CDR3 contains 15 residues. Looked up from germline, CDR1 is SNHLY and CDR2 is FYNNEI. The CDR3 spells CASSELAGVGDTQYF. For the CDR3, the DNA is TGTGCCAGCAGTGAGTTAGCGGGAGTTGGTGATACGCAGTATTTT.

The CDR3 DNA reads TGTGCCAGTAGTGGCAGACGGGATCACGAGCAGTACTTC. Amino acids: CASSGRRDHEQYF. The chain recombines TRBV19 with TRBJ2-7, with D perhaps TRBD2 (5 bases). The CDR3 runs 13 residues. V lost 5 bases to trimming and J lost 5 bases, with 13 bases between them. In germline, CDR1 is LNHDA, CDR2 SQIVND (reference sequence).

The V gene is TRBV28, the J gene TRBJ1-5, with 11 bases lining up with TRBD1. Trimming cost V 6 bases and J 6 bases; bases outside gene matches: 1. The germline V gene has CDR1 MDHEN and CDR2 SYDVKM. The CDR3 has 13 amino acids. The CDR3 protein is CASSGQGAQPQHF. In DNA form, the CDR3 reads TGTGCCAGCAGCGGACAGGGGGCTCAGCCCCAGCATTTT.

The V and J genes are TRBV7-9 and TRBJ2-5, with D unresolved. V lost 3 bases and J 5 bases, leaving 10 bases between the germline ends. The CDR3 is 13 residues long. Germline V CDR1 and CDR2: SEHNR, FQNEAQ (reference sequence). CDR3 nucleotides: TGTGCCAGCAGCTTCGCGGTGTATGAGACCCAGTACTTC. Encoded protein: CASSFAVYETQYF.

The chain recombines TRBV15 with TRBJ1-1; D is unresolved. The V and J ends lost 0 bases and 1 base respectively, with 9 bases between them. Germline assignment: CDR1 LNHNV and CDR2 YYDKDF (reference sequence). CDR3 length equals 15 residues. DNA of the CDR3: TGTGCCACCAGCAGAGATTACAGAAAGAACACTGAAGCTTTCTTT. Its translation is CATSRDYRKNTEAFF.

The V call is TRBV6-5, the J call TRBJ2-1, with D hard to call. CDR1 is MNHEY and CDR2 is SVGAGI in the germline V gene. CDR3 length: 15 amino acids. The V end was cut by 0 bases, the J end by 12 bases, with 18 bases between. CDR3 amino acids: CASSYSMSRPPRQFF. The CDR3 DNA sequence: TGTGCCAGCAGTTACTCGATGTCCCGCCCCCCGCGGCAGTTCTTC.

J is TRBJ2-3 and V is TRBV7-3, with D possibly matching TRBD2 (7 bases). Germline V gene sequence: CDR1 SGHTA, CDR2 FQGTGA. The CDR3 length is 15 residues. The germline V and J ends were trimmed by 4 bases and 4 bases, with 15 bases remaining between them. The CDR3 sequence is CASSSRHGGPDTQYF. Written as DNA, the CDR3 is TGTGCCAGCAGCTCCCGCCACGGGGGGCCAGATACGCAGTATTTT.

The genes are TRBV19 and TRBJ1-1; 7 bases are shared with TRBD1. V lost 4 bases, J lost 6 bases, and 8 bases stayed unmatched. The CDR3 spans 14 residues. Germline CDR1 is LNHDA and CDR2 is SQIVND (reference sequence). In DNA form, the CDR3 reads TGTGCCAGTAGTACTAAGACAGGGTTGGCTGAAGCTTTCTTT. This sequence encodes CASSTKTGLAEAFF.

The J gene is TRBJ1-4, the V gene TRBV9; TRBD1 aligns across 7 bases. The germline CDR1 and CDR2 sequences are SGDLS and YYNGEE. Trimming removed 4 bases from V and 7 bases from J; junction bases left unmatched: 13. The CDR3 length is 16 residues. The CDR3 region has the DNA TGTGCCAGCAGCCCCCCGGGGGAGACAGGGAGTGAAAAACTGTTTTTT. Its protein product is CASSPPGETGSEKLFF.

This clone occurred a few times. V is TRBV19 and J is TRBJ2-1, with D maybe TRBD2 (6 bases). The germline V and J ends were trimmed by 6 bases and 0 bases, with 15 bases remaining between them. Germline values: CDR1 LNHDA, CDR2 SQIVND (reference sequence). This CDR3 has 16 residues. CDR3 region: CASSRGGSGSYNEQFF. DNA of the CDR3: TGTGCCAGTAGCCGCGGTGGTAGCGGCTCCTACAATGAGCAGTTCTTC.